These T cell receptor beta chains were read from a single sample in a study of blood T cell repertoires in COVID-19. Method: immunoSEQ multiplex PCR; TCRdb's copy keeps in-frame clones and lacks some. The sample yields about 160,000 clones, 77% seen once. The sample taken for sequencing was peripheral blood. The receptors were gathered from an older man with acute or convalescent COVID-19. The CDR3 runs from the conserved cysteine through the conserved F or W. The order of the fields is clone size, V gene, J gene, D gene, CDR3 DNA, CDR3 protein. D genes are given only for firm matches. The size field is filled for only some rows; it gives once, few, many or a size class.

.,TRBV7-2,TRBJ2-7,TRBD2,TGTGCCAGCAGCTTGGGACGGACTAGCGGGAGTGGGCAGTACTTC,CASSLGRTSGSGQYF
.,TRBV6-5,TRBJ1-4,TRBD1,TGTGCCAGCAGTTTTAACGTAGGACAGGGGATACTGTTTTTT,CASSFNVGQGILFF
.,TRBV19,TRBJ1-2,TRBD1,TGTGCCAGTATTTCGGGACAGGGGAACTATGGCTACACCTTC,CASISGQGNYGYTF
once,TRBV18,TRBJ1-2,.,TGTGCCAGCTCACCACGAGTGGGGGAGGTTCGCTATGGCTACACCTTC,CASSPRVGEVRYGYTF
few,TRBV28,TRBJ2-3,.,TGTGCCAGCAGTCTAACAGATACGCAGTATTTT,CASSLTDTQYF
.,TRBV5-1,TRBJ1-1,.,TGCGCCAGCAGCTTGTTCGGGGAGGGCACTGAAGCTTTCTTT,CASSLFGEGTEAFF
.,TRBV5-1,TRBJ2-1,.,TGCGCCAGCAGACCAGGGGCGGCCTCGAATGAGCAGTTCTTC,CASRPGAASNEQFF
.,TRBV5-1,TRBJ2-7,TRBD1,TGCGCCAGCAGCCATAGACAGGGGGCACACGAGCAGTACTTC,CASSHRQGAHEQYF
few,TRBV10-2,TRBJ1-1,TRBD1,TGCGCCAGCTTCCCGGGACAGTCGAACACTGAAGCTTTCTTT,CASFPGQSNTEAFF
.,TRBV5-4,TRBJ1-1,.,TGTGCCAGCAGCCAAAACAGGGCCGAAGCTTTCTTT,CASSQNRAEAFF
.,TRBV29-1,TRBJ2-7,.,TGCAGCGTTGTCGACTCAAACGGTAACTACGAGCAGTACTTC,CSVVDSNGNYEQYF
.,TRBV7-9,TRBJ1-4,.,TGTGCCAGCAGCTTAGATTCGGGAGGTACGGGAAATGAAAAACTGTTTTTT,CASSLDSGGTGNEKLFF
.,TRBV5-5,TRBJ2-1,TRBD2,TGTGCCAGCACCCTTGATGAATTAGCGGGGGGGCCGAGGTACAATGAGCAGTTCTTC,CASTLDELAGGPRYNEQFF
.,TRBV18,TRBJ1-2,.,TGTGCCAGCTCGTCTAGCTGGGAGGACTATGGCTACACCTTC,CASSSSWEDYGYTF
.,TRBV20-1,TRBJ2-7,.,TGCAGTGCTAGTTCAGGATCCGAGCAGTACTTC,CSASSGSEQYF
once,TRBV9,TRBJ1-2,TRBD1,TGTGCCAGCAGCCCCCGACAGGGACGTTATGGCTACACCTTC,CASSPRQGRYGYTF
.,TRBV5-1,TRBJ2-7,TRBD1,TGCGCCAGCAGCTTACAGGGGCTGAGCTCCTACGAGCAGTACTTC,CASSLQGLSSYEQYF
.,TRBV6-5,TRBJ1-6,.,TGTGCCAGCAGTCCCCCGGGGGGGTATAATTCACCCCTCCACTTT,CASSPPGGYNSPLHF
.,TRBV5-4,TRBJ2-6,.,TGTGCCAGCAGCGTATCCGGGACACGGGGATTGGGGGCCAACGTCCTGACTTTC,CASSVSGTRGLGANVLTF
.,TRBV30,TRBJ1-4,.,TGTGCCTGGAGTGGGGCCCTTAATGAAAAACTGTTTTTT,CAWSGALNEKLFF
.,TRBV30,TRBJ2-5,.,TGTGCCTGGAGTGTACAAGCGGTCCAAGAGACCCAGTACTTC,CAWSVQAVQETQYF
.,TRBV4-2,TRBJ2-5,TRBD2,TGTGCCAGCAGCCGGGATGGGGCTAGCGGTACGTCGGGAGAGACCCAGTACTTC,CASSRDGASGTSGETQYF
once,TRBV24-1,TRBJ2-1,TRBD2,TGTGCCACCAGTGATCCGCGGGGGTCCTACAATGAGCAGTTCTTC,CATSDPRGSYNEQFF
.,TRBV5-1,TRBJ1-2,TRBD1,TGCGCCAGCAGCTTGGGTGGGACAGGCCCCTATGGCTACACCTTC,CASSLGGTGPYGYTF
once,TRBV6-5,TRBJ2-7,TRBD1,TGTGCCAGCAGTTATTTGAGGACAGGGACCAACGAGCAGTACTTC,CASSYLRTGTNEQYF
.,TRBV19,TRBJ2-7,TRBD1,TGTGCCAGTAGTGTCAACAGGGGCCTAAGCTCCTACGAGCAGTACTTC,CASSVNRGLSSYEQYF
once,TRBV5-1,TRBJ1-1,.,TGCGCCAGCAGCTCTCGGCCCACCGAGGGTACTGAAGCTTTCTTT,CASSSRPTEGTEAFF
.,TRBV14,TRBJ2-5,TRBD1,TGTGCCAGCAGCCTCCCTTTCGGGACAGGGGGCAAAGAGGAAGAGACCCAGTACTTC,CASSLPFGTGGKEEETQYF
.,TRBV19,TRBJ2-1,TRBD2,TGTGCCAGTAGTACCGGGGGGGCAATTGAACATGAGCAGTTCTTC,CASSTGGAIEHEQFF
.,TRBV19,TRBJ1-2,.,TGTGCCAGTAACCAGGACAGACGGGGTGGCTACACCTTC,CASNQDRRGGYTF
.,TRBV28,TRBJ1-4,.,TGTGCCAGCAGTCTCGGCAACAGTGCAACTAATGAAAAACTGTTTTTT,CASSLGNSATNEKLFF
many,TRBV5-1,TRBJ1-2,.,TGCGCCAGCAGCTTGAATGTCGGAGCTAACTATGGCTACACCTTC,CASSLNVGANYGYTF
.,TRBV11-2,TRBJ2-7,TRBD2,TGTGCCAGCAGCTTACTTTTAGCGGGGGGCCTCTACGAGCAGTACTTC,CASSLLLAGGLYEQYF
.,TRBV28,TRBJ1-1,TRBD1,TGTGCCAGCAGTAAGGGGGGGACAGGGTCATCTGAAGCTTTCTTT,CASSKGGTGSSEAFF
many,TRBV21-1,TRBJ2-1,.,TGTGCCAGCAGCAAAGGGCTAGCGGGAGGTTCCAATGAGCAGTTCTTC,CASSKGLAGGSNEQFF
once,TRBV6-2/TRBV6-3,TRBJ2-6,TRBD1,TGTGCCAGCAGTTACAACAGGGGGCATTCTGGGGCCAACGTCCTGACTTTC,CASSYNRGHSGANVLTF
.,TRBV6-5,TRBJ1-1,TRBD1,TGTGCCAGCAGGGACAGGGGGCTCACTGAAGCTTTCTTT,CASRDRGLTEAFF
.,TRBV6-5,TRBJ2-3,TRBD2,TGTGCCAGCAGTTACCAGCTAGCGGCTAGCACAGATACGCAGTATTTT,CASSYQLAASTDTQYF
.,TRBV7-2,TRBJ2-7,.,TGTGCCAGCAGCTTCGTCAGCTACGAGCAGTACTTC,CASSFVSYEQYF
.,TRBV6-5,TRBJ1-2,.,TGTGCCAGCAGGATGACAGCTAACTATGGCTACACCTTC,CASRMTANYGYTF
.,TRBV6-5,TRBJ1-2,TRBD1,TGTGCCAGCAGTCCAGGGGGTGAAGGCTATGGCTACACCTTC,CASSPGGEGYGYTF
few,TRBV7-8,TRBJ2-5,.,TGTGCCAGCAGCTTACTACGGGAGTGGGGAGAGACCCAGTACTTC,CASSLLREWGETQYF
.,TRBV28,TRBJ1-1,.,TGTGCCAGCAGTACCCTAGTCATCACTGAAGCTTTCTTT,CASSTLVITEAFF
once,TRBV19,TRBJ2-2,TRBD1,TGTGCCAGTAGTAATCGTTTACAGGGGGACACCGGGGAGCTGTTTTTT,CASSNRLQGDTGELFF
.,TRBV7-8,TRBJ2-2,.,TGTGCCAGCAGCCTAACAAACACCGGGGAGCTGTTTTTT,CASSLTNTGELFF
.,TRBV6-5,TRBJ1-2,TRBD1,TGTGCCAGCAGACCAGCACAGGGGCATGGCTACACCTTC,CASRPAQGHGYTF
.,TRBV20-1,TRBJ2-7,.,TGCAGTGCTAGTGGGGAGACCTACGAGCAGTACTTC,CSASGETYEQYF
.,TRBV6-2/TRBV6-3,TRBJ1-1,TRBD1,TGTGCCAGCAGTTTGTACAGGGGGCAGGTCGCTGAAGCTTTCTTT,CASSLYRGQVAEAFF
.,TRBV19,TRBJ1-1,.,TGTGCCAGTAGTACAAGTATATCAGGCCCAAGAGTAAACGAAGCTTTCTTT,CASSTSISGPRVNEAFF